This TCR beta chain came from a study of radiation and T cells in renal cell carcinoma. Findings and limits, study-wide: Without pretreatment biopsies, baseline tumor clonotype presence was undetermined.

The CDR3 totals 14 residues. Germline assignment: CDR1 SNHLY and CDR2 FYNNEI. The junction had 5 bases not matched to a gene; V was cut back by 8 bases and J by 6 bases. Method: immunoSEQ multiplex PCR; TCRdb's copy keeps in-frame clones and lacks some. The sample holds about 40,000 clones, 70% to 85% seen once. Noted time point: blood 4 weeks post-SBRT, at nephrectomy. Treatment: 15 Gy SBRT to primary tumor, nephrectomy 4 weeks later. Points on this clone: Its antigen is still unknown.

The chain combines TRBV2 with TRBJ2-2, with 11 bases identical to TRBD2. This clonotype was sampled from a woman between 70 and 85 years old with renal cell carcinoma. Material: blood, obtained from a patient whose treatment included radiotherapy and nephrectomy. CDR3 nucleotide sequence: TGTGCCAGCCTAGGTAGCGGGGGGGCCGGGGAGCTGTTTTTT. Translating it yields CASLGSGGAGELFF. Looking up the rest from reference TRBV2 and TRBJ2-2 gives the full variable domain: EPEVTQTPSHQVTQMGQEVILRCVPISNHLYFYWYRQILGQKVEFLVSFYNNEISEKSEIFDDQFSVERPDGSNFTLKIRSTKLEDSAMYFCASLGSGGAGELFFGEGSRLTVL.